This T cell receptor beta chain was sequenced for a study of long-term antiretroviral therapy in people with HIV. Overall study findings and caveats: Every time point showed a repertoire led by clones expanded before ART.

Runs used v3.0 of the immunoSEQ assay and were done at survey level. Libraries were prepared by immunoSEQ multiplex PCR; TCRdb keeps only in-frame clonotypes and omits some of them. This table holds tens of thousands of clones, approximately 86% found once. CDR1 and CDR2 (germline): MDHEN, SYDVKM. Trimming left V 4 bases short and J 2 bases short, with 6 bases between. There are 13 residues in the CDR3. This clone was seen once. Its antigen is as yet unknown. The clonotype was recovered from a woman aged 18-29 years with HIV. The chain joins TRBV28 to TRBJ1-3, with D perhaps TRBD1 (6 bases). Sequencing used unsorted PBMCs, obtained just before starting antiretroviral therapy. CDR3 region: CASSWDTGNTIYF. The CDR3 coding sequence is TGTGCCAGCAGTTGGGACACTGGAAACACCATATATTTT.